These T cell receptor beta chains were read from a single sample in a study of blood T cell repertoires in COVID-19. Measured with immunoSEQ multiplex PCR; TCRdb has only the in-frame clones, and not every one. The table has a few hundred thousand clones, 85% to 90% seen once; the top ten hold 2% to 2.5%. Sequencing was carried out using peripheral blood. Every receptor here comes from a woman between 45 and 60 years old with acute or convalescent COVID-19. Both conserved end residues are part of each CDR3. The D gene is left open where the match is weak. Clone size is given for some rows only: seen once, a few or many times, or a class if the clone is expanded.

j_call,d_call,clone_size,v_call,cdr3_aa
TRBJ2-1,TRBD2,NA,TRBV25-1,CASSDASGITSEQFF
TRBJ1-2,TRBD1,few,TRBV4-1,CASSQTGGYYGYTF
TRBJ2-7,NA,once,TRBV5-8,CASSNYEQYF
TRBJ2-7,TRBD1,NA,TRBV30,CATLRDRGSYEQYF
TRBJ1-2,NA,NA,TRBV5-1,CASSLGPGTSRGYTF
TRBJ2-7,TRBD1,NA,TRBV19,CASSVPGQGQYF
TRBJ1-2,NA,NA,TRBV6-5,CASSSGTTGGYTF
TRBJ2-7,NA,NA,TRBV6-4,CASSEGRTPKGSSYEQYF
TRBJ2-1,NA,NA,TRBV29-1,CSVGLGYNEQFF
TRBJ1-6,NA,NA,TRBV3-1/TRBV3-2,CASWGGSYNSPLHF
TRBJ1-1,NA,few,TRBV9,CASSQGINTEAFF
TRBJ2-2,TRBD1,NA,TRBV11-3,CASSPQGARYTGELFF
TRBJ2-1,NA,NA,TRBV24-1,CATSDLGGWNEQFF
TRBJ2-1,TRBD2,NA,TRBV3-1/TRBV3-2,CASSQAPLLAGAHNEQFF
TRBJ1-2,NA,NA,TRBV19,CASSNPTANYGYTF
TRBJ1-2,TRBD1,NA,TRBV7-9,CASSLVRDRGRNYGYTF
TRBJ2-5,TRBD1,NA,TRBV9,CASSPKTGLGETQYF
TRBJ1-3,TRBD1,NA,TRBV3-1/TRBV3-2,CASSPGGSGNTIYF
TRBJ1-1,TRBD1,NA,TRBV10-3,CAIRSPGQIEAFF
TRBJ1-3,TRBD1,NA,TRBV6-2/TRBV6-3,CASSRRGSGTGSGNTIYF
TRBJ2-3,NA,NA,TRBV13,CASSTREGTSTDTQYF
TRBJ2-3,TRBD2,few,TRBV24-1,CATSDLTSGGDTQYF
TRBJ2-1,TRBD1,once,TRBV19,CASSLLGTGTYNEQFF
TRBJ1-3,TRBD1,NA,TRBV11-2,CASSLAGTANQFIYF
TRBJ2-1,NA,NA,TRBV7-2,CASSLGGTGNEQFF
TRBJ2-5,NA,NA,TRBV7-6,CASSLKAGGLGETQYF
TRBJ2-1,TRBD2,NA,TRBV5-1,CASSLSGLAYNEQFF
TRBJ2-1,TRBD2,NA,TRBV11-1,CASSDGLAGYNEQFF
TRBJ1-1,NA,NA,TRBV19,CASSTGGANTEAFF
TRBJ2-5,NA,NA,TRBV10-3,CAISESSQGETQYF
TRBJ1-1,NA,NA,TRBV19,CASSISGGWTEAFF
TRBJ1-1,TRBD1,NA,TRBV2,CASSESRGRGAFF
TRBJ2-7,NA,once,TRBV18,CASSPILYEQYF
TRBJ2-1,NA,NA,TRBV11-3,CASSFGIGVYNEQFF
TRBJ2-1,TRBD2,NA,TRBV5-6,CASSLVTSGLFTYNEQFF
TRBJ1-1,TRBD1,NA,TRBV9,CASSVVTGTGNTEAFF
TRBJ1-2,TRBD1,NA,TRBV2,CASGPQGDYGYTF
TRBJ1-4,TRBD1,many,TRBV23-1,CASWDRGGEKLFF
TRBJ1-4,TRBD1,NA,TRBV4-3,CASSQGTGDEKLFF
TRBJ2-1,TRBD2,NA,TRBV20-1,CSASAGARDEQFF
TRBJ1-1,TRBD1,NA,TRBV19,CASSLPGTGNANTEAFF
TRBJ2-2,NA,NA,TRBV18,CASSPPVERNTGELFF
TRBJ2-5,TRBD1,NA,TRBV27,CASSWDRTQETQYF
TRBJ2-7,NA,NA,TRBV10-3,CAISVPGISYEQYF
TRBJ1-3,NA,few,TRBV7-2,CASSWDWHSGNTIYF
TRBJ2-3,TRBD2,NA,TRBV5-1,CASSLGWTSGRRYF
TRBJ2-7,TRBD2,NA,TRBV9,CASSGGGAMYEQYF
TRBJ2-1,NA,NA,TRBV27,CASSFGGAREQFF
TRBJ1-2,NA,NA,TRBV9,CASSGGEGPYGYTF
TRBJ2-3,TRBD2,NA,TRBV11-2,CASSLVLAGGPGTQYF
TRBJ1-2,TRBD1,NA,TRBV6-5,CASSFGTGDGYTF
TRBJ1-6,NA,NA,TRBV5-1,CASSSGFNNSPLHF
TRBJ1-1,NA,NA,TRBV18,CASSTGTINTEAFF
TRBJ1-6,TRBD1,NA,TRBV4-1,CASSQDPGTGGPNSPLHF